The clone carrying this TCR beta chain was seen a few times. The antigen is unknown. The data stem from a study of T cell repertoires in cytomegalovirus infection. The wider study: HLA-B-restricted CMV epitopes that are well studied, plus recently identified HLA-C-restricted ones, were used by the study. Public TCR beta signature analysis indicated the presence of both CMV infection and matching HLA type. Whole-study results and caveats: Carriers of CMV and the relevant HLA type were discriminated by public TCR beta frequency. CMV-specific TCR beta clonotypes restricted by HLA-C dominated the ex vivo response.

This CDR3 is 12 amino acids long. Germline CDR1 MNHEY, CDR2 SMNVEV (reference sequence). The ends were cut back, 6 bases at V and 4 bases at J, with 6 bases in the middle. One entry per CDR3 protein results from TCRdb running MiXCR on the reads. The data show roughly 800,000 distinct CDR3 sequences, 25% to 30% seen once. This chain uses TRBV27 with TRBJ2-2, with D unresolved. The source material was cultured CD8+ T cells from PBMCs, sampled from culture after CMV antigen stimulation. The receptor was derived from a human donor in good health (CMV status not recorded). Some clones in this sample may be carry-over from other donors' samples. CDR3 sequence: CASRTGTGELFF. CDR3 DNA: TGTGCCAGCAGGACGGGCACCGGGGAGCTGTTTTTT.